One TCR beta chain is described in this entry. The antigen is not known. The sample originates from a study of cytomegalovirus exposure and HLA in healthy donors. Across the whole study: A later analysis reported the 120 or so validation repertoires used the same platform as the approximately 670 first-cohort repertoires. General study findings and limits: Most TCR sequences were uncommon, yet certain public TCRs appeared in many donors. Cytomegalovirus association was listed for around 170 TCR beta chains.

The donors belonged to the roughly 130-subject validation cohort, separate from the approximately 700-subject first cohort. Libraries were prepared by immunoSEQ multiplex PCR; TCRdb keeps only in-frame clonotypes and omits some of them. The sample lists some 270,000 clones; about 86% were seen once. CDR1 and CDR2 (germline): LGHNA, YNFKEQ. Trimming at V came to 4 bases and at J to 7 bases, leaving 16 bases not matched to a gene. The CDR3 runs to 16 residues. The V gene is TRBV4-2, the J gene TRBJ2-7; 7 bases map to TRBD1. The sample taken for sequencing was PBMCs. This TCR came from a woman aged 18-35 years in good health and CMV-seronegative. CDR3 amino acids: CASSPQGQVTSGEQYF. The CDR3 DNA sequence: TGTGCCAGCAGCCCCCAAGGACAGGTGACCTCTGGAGAGCAGTACTTC.